The 15 T cell receptor beta chains reported below all come from one sample, sequenced in a study of blood T cell repertoires in COVID-19. Method: immunoSEQ multiplex PCR; TCRdb's copy keeps in-frame clones and lacks some. Of over 70,000 clones in the sample, more than 60% were seen once. Sequencing was performed on peripheral blood. All receptors come from a human donor in a cohort sampled during active COVID-19.

This chain connects TRBV27 to TRBJ2-2, with TRBD2 identical over 7 bases. The CDR3 contains 19 residues. V shed 6 bases, J shed 3 bases, and the junction held 19 bases outside the gene matches. Germline V CDR1 and CDR2: MNHEY, SMNVEV (reference sequence). Written as DNA, the CDR3 is TGTGCCAGCAGGCGACCCCGACTAGCCGGCGGGGTAGACACCGGGGAGCTGTTTTTT. Protein product: CASRRPRLAGGVDTGELFF.

This clone was found once. The genes are TRBV28 and TRBJ2-1, with 7 bases fitting TRBD2. The CDR3 is 14 amino acids. Germline V gene data show CDR1 as MDHEN and CDR2 as SYDVKM. With 8 bases clipped from V and 4 bases from J, the junction kept 8 bases outside the gene matches. Here the CDR3 reads CASHGGLLYNEQFF. The CDR3 nucleotides are TGTGCCAGCCACGGGGGACTACTTTACAATGAGCAGTTCTTC.

The rearrangement uses TRBV7-8 and TRBJ1-4; a weak D match, TRBD1 (6 bases). Germline V lookup: CDR1 SGHVS, CDR2 FQNEAQ. Trimming stripped 5 bases from V and 0 bases from J, with 10 bases between. CDR3 length equals 15 residues. Here the CDR3 DNA reads TGTGCCAGCAGCCCATACAGGGCAACTAATGAAAAACTGTTTTTT. Encoded protein: CASSPYRATNEKLFF.

This chain joins TRBV7-3 and TRBJ1-3; the match to TRBD1 covers 7 bases. The V segment lost 5 bases and the J segment 0 bases; nucleotides outside the gene matches: 1. This CDR3 is built from 14 residues. Looked up from germline, CDR1 is SGHTA and CDR2 is FQGTGA. CDR3 region: CASSPGGSGNTIYF. The CDR3, as DNA: TGTGCCAGCAGCCCAGGGGGCTCTGGAAACACCATATATTTT.

This rearrangement joins TRBV6-5 to TRBJ1-3; unclear D gene. The CDR3 totals 15 residues. V lost 2 bases and J 2 bases, leaving 10 bases between the germline ends. Germline CDR1 reads MNHEY; CDR2 reads SVGAGI. The CDR3 is CASSYRGNPGNTIYF. CDR3 bases: TGTGCCAGCAGTTACCGGGGTAATCCTGGAAACACCATATATTTT.

V usage is TRBV6-6 and J usage is TRBJ1-2, with a possible D match to TRBD1 (6 bases). V dropped 4 bases and J dropped 7 bases, with 19 bases sitting between them. The germline V gene encodes CDR1 MNHNY and CDR2 SVGAGI (reference sequence). The length of the CDR3 is 15 residues. The DNA for the CDR3 is TGTGCCAGCAGTTCCTCCGGGACATACAAGCGTGGCTACACCTTC. Protein: CASSSSGTYKRGYTF.

This chain links TRBV11-2 with TRBJ2-7; D perhaps matches TRBD2 (6 bases). The germline CDR1 and CDR2 sequences are SGHAT and FQNNGV. The length of the CDR3 is 17 residues. V was trimmed by 1 base and J by 1 base, leaving 17 bases between them. CDR3 sequence: CASSLVAARLQSYEQYF. CDR3 DNA sequence: TGTGCCAGCAGCTTAGTAGCGGCCCGACTGCAGTCCTACGAGCAGTACTTC.

The V and J genes are TRBV12-1 and TRBJ2-3; TRBD2, as called in the table, went unchecked against the DNA. TRBV12-1 is given as a pseudogene. CDR3 length: 17 amino acids. The CDR3 DNA sequence: TGTGCCAGCAGCCCGAGGGGGCTAGCGGGAGTCACAGATACGCAGTATTTT. It is translated as CASSPRGLAGVTDTQYF.

This chain links TRBV19 with TRBJ2-1; D is undetermined. The CDR3 is 14 residues long. V shed 1 base and J shed 2 bases, with 6 bases lying between them. Germline V gene sequence: CDR1 LNHDA, CDR2 SQIVND (reference sequence). The CDR3 spells CASSIGAAYNEQFF. In nucleotides, the CDR3 is TGTGCCAGTAGTATAGGGGCAGCCTACAATGAGCAGTTCTTC.

This clone was seen a single time. The V gene is TRBV11-3, the J gene TRBJ2-1; 13 nucleotides align to TRBD2. Germline CDR1 reads SGHNT; CDR2 reads YENEEA. V trimming: 5 bases; J trimming: 2 bases; junction bases outside the gene matches: 3. The CDR3 has 16 amino acids. DNA for the CDR3: TGTGCCAGCAGCCGGACTAGCGGGAGCACCTACAATGAGCAGTTCTTC. Amino acid sequence: CASSRTSGSTYNEQFF.

The V and J genes are TRBV24-1 and TRBJ1-5, with D possibly being TRBD1 (5 bases). The CDR3 length is 17 residues. Trimming removed 2 bases from V and 2 bases from J, with 15 bases in between. The germline gives CDR1 KGHDR, CDR2 SFDVKD. CDR3 sequence: CATSDSLPGNGNQPQHF. The CDR3 DNA is TGTGCCACCAGTGATTCCCTCCCAGGGAATGGCAATCAGCCCCAGCATTTT.

The rearrangement uses TRBV18 and TRBJ2-6, with TRBD1 matching 9 bases. The junction had 8 bases not matched to a gene; V was cut back by 5 bases and J by 0 bases. Germline CDR1 KGHSH, CDR2 LQKENI. The CDR3 has 18 amino acids. The CDR3 protein is CASSAPGQGRSGANVLTF. CDR3 nucleotide sequence: TGTGCCAGCTCAGCCCCGGGACAGGGCCGCTCTGGGGCCAACGTCCTGACTTTC.

The V and J genes are TRBV15 and TRBJ2-7, with 8 bases matching TRBD2. CDR3 length equals 15 residues. V lost 5 bases and J lost 2; bases outside the gene matches: 8. CDR1 is LNHNV, CDR2 YYDKDF, per germline (reference sequence). The CDR3 is CATSPGGRGTYEQYF. The CDR3 nucleotides read TGTGCCACCAGCCCGGGGGGGCGGGGGACCTACGAGCAGTACTTC.

The chain links TRBV5-1 to TRBJ2-7, with 14 positions matching TRBD2. This CDR3 region has 18 residues. V shed 0 bases, J shed 0 bases, and the junction held 5 bases outside the gene matches. Germline V gene lookup returns CDR1 SGHRS and CDR2 YFSETQ. The CDR3 protein is CASSLGGLAGGSSYEQYF. The CDR3, as DNA: TGCGCCAGCAGCTTGGGAGGACTAGCGGGAGGAAGCTCCTACGAGCAGTACTTC.

This chain links TRBV15 with TRBJ1-4; 7 nucleotides align to TRBD1. This CDR3 region has 15 residues. CDR1 is LNHNV, CDR2 YYDKDF, per germline (reference sequence). V shed 0 bases and J 7 bases; nucleotides not matched to a gene: 5. CDR3 DNA sequence: TGTGCCACCAGCAGAGAGCCGACAGGGAGTGAAAAACTGTTTTTT. Its protein is CATSREPTGSEKLFF.